Listed below are T cell receptor beta chains from one sample, sequenced in a study of T-cell memory formation after mild COVID-19. MiXCR was run by TCRdb on the 5' RACE reads, yielding one entry per CDR3 protein. This table holds 240,000 or so distinct CDR3 sequences, around 10% found once. Material for sequencing was PBMCs or a T cell subset sorted from them (not recorded which). The receptors derive from a young man who had mild COVID-19 (a few samples of this study predate the infection). Cell type and time point are not known. CDR3s include the opening cysteine and the closing phenylalanine or tryptophan. The D gene is left open where the match is weak. Expanded clones are given a class, and other clones once, few, many or no size at all.

CDR3 DNA: TGTGCCAGCAGCCCCGAACGCCTAGGGACCCAGTACTTC
CDR3 protein: CASSPERLGTQYF
V gene: TRBV7-8
D gene: -
clone size: -
J gene: TRBJ2-5

CDR3 DNA: TGTGCCAGCAGTGAGGCAGGCTACGAGCAGTACTTC
CDR3 protein: CASSEAGYEQYF
V gene: TRBV25-1
D gene: -
clone size: few
J gene: TRBJ2-7

CDR3 DNA: TGTGCCAGCAGTTTTGAAGTTTGGGAGCAGTACTTC
CDR3 protein: CASSFEVWEQYF
V gene: TRBV12-3/TRBV12-4
D gene: -
clone size: -
J gene: TRBJ2-7

CDR3 DNA: TGTGCCAGCAGGAGACAGGGGTGGAATACGCAGTATTTT
CDR3 protein: CASRRQGWNTQYF
V gene: TRBV6-5
D gene: TRBD1
clone size: many
J gene: TRBJ2-3

CDR3 DNA: TGTGCCAGCAGCTTAGTTTACAGCGTGGCTTTCTTT
CDR3 protein: CASSLVYSVAFF
V gene: TRBV7-9
D gene: -
clone size: few
J gene: TRBJ1-1

CDR3 DNA: TGCGCCAGCAGCCACCCCGACACGAACACTGAAGCTTTCTTT
CDR3 protein: CASSHPDTNTEAFF
V gene: TRBV4-1
D gene: -
clone size: few
J gene: TRBJ1-1

CDR3 DNA: TGCGCCAGCAGCCAAAGACAGGGGTCGAATCAGCCCCAGCATTTT
CDR3 protein: CASSQRQGSNQPQHF
V gene: TRBV5-1
D gene: TRBD1
clone size: many
J gene: TRBJ1-5

CDR3 DNA: TGCGCCAGCAGCTTGGAGCGCCAGACCCAGTACTTC
CDR3 protein: CASSLERQTQYF
V gene: TRBV5-1
D gene: -
clone size: -
J gene: TRBJ2-5

CDR3 DNA: TGTGCCAGCAGCTTAGCGAATGGGGGGTTAAGCGAGCAGTTCTTC
CDR3 protein: CASSLANGGLSEQFF
V gene: TRBV7-9
D gene: -
clone size: -
J gene: TRBJ2-1

CDR3 DNA: TGCGCCAGCAACACTCTAGCGGGGGTTAACGATGAGCAGTTCTTC
CDR3 protein: CASNTLAGVNDEQFF
V gene: TRBV5-1
D gene: TRBD2
clone size: -
J gene: TRBJ2-1

CDR3 DNA: TGTGCCAGCAGTTTAATGGGAGAGAACACCGGGGAGCTGTTTTTT
CDR3 protein: CASSLMGENTGELFF
V gene: TRBV12-3/TRBV12-4
D gene: -
clone size: -
J gene: TRBJ2-2

CDR3 DNA: TGTGCCAGCAGTCCCCGGGGACAGTTCGGAGAGACCCAGTACTTC
CDR3 protein: CASSPRGQFGETQYF
V gene: TRBV27
D gene: TRBD1
clone size: few
J gene: TRBJ2-5

CDR3 DNA: TGTGCCAGCAGTTACTCTACAGGGTCTAGCAATCAGCCCCAGCATTTT
CDR3 protein: CASSYSTGSSNQPQHF
V gene: TRBV6-2/TRBV6-3
D gene: -
clone size: few
J gene: TRBJ1-5

CDR3 DNA: TGCGCCAGCAGCCAAGGTTACAGTCTTAATGAAAAACTGTTTTTT
CDR3 protein: CASSQGYSLNEKLFF
V gene: TRBV4-3
D gene: -
clone size: -
J gene: TRBJ1-4

CDR3 DNA: TGTGCCAGCAGTGAAGGAAGTTCGGCAGCCGAAGCTTTCTTT
CDR3 protein: CASSEGSSAAEAFF
V gene: TRBV6-1
D gene: -
clone size: -
J gene: TRBJ1-1

CDR3 DNA: TGCGCCAGCAGCTTGGCCGCAGGGTTTGGTGCAGATACGCAGTATTTT
CDR3 protein: CASSLAAGFGADTQYF
V gene: TRBV5-1
D gene: -
clone size: -
J gene: TRBJ2-3

CDR3 DNA: TGTGCCAGTAGTATAGGATTACAGGGTGCCCGTTTGGATACGCAGTATTTT
CDR3 protein: CASSIGLQGARLDTQYF
V gene: TRBV19
D gene: -
clone size: -
J gene: TRBJ2-3

CDR3 DNA: TGTGCCAGCAGCTTAGATCTCGGGAACAATGAGCAGTTCTTC
CDR3 protein: CASSLDLGNNEQFF
V gene: TRBV11-3
D gene: -
clone size: few
J gene: TRBJ2-1

CDR3 DNA: TGTGCCAGCTCAGCCGACAGGTCTGGCTACACCTTC
CDR3 protein: CASSADRSGYTF
V gene: TRBV18
D gene: -
clone size: -
J gene: TRBJ1-2

CDR3 DNA: TGTGCCAGCAGTTCCTCCGACGGGAGCAATCAGCCCCAGCATTTT
CDR3 protein: CASSSSDGSNQPQHF
V gene: TRBV28
D gene: -
clone size: many
J gene: TRBJ1-5

CDR3 DNA: TGTGCCAGCAGTTACCCTCCGGGGCCCACTGAAGCTTTCTTT
CDR3 protein: CASSYPPGPTEAFF
V gene: TRBV6-2/TRBV6-3
D gene: -
clone size: -
J gene: TRBJ1-1

CDR3 DNA: TGTGCCAGTAAAAAAGGCCCTGAAGCTTTCTTT
CDR3 protein: CASKKGPEAFF
V gene: TRBV12-3/TRBV12-4
D gene: -
clone size: many
J gene: TRBJ1-1

CDR3 DNA: TGTGCCAGCAGCCCCGGGGACAGGCCAAAAAACATTCAGTACTTC
CDR3 protein: CASSPGDRPKNIQYF
V gene: TRBV7-9
D gene: TRBD1
clone size: -
J gene: TRBJ2-4

CDR3 DNA: TGTGCCAGCAGCCAAGAATCCGGGACACGGACGACGCCCCAGCATTTT
CDR3 protein: CASSQESGTRTTPQHF
V gene: TRBV3-1
D gene: -
clone size: -
J gene: TRBJ1-5

CDR3 DNA: TGTGCCACCAGTTCCCCGGGACAATACTACAATGAGCAGTTCTTC
CDR3 protein: CATSSPGQYYNEQFF
V gene: TRBV24-1
D gene: -
clone size: -
J gene: TRBJ2-1

CDR3 DNA: TGTGCCAGCAGCGCCTCCCCGGGGGCGGGCTACGAGCAGTACTTC
CDR3 protein: CASSASPGAGYEQYF
V gene: TRBV5-5
D gene: -
clone size: -
J gene: TRBJ2-7

CDR3 DNA: TGTGCCAGCAGCTTAGAGGCCGGAAACACCATATATTTT
CDR3 protein: CASSLEAGNTIYF
V gene: TRBV7-9
D gene: -
clone size: few
J gene: TRBJ1-3

CDR3 DNA: TGTGCCAGCAGCTTATTAGGACAGGGGGCTGGAGGCTACACCTTC
CDR3 protein: CASSLLGQGAGGYTF
V gene: TRBV7-2
D gene: TRBD1
clone size: few
J gene: TRBJ1-2

CDR3 DNA: TGTGCCGGAATCGGGGGGAGCACTGAAGCTTTCTTT
CDR3 protein: CAGIGGSTEAFF
V gene: TRBV7-9
D gene: -
clone size: few
J gene: TRBJ1-1

CDR3 DNA: TGTGCCAGCAGCTTAGAGTGGACTAGCGGGGCCGCGGAGCAGTTCTTC
CDR3 protein: CASSLEWTSGAAEQFF
V gene: TRBV11-1
D gene: TRBD2
clone size: -
J gene: TRBJ2-1

CDR3 DNA: TGTGCCAGCAGTTTAGTTACGGGATACAACTATGGCTACACCTTC
CDR3 protein: CASSLVTGYNYGYTF
V gene: TRBV12-3/TRBV12-4
D gene: -
clone size: few
J gene: TRBJ1-2

CDR3 DNA: TGCGCCAGCAGCCAAGATTTGGGTTATGGGACTGAAGCTTTCTTT
CDR3 protein: CASSQDLGYGTEAFF
V gene: TRBV4-3
D gene: -
clone size: -
J gene: TRBJ1-1

CDR3 DNA: TGTGCCAGCACCCTAGGACAGGGGTCATACAATGAGCAGTTCTTC
CDR3 protein: CASTLGQGSYNEQFF
V gene: TRBV7-9
D gene: TRBD1
clone size: few
J gene: TRBJ2-1

CDR3 DNA: TGTGCCAGCAGTGAACAGGGGAGTCTCTACGAGCAGTACTTC
CDR3 protein: CASSEQGSLYEQYF
V gene: TRBV2
D gene: -
clone size: -
J gene: TRBJ2-7

CDR3 DNA: TGTGCCAGCAGCCTTAGCGGGGGGCACTACGAGCAGTACTTC
CDR3 protein: CASSLSGGHYEQYF
V gene: TRBV6-2/TRBV6-3
D gene: TRBD2
clone size: -
J gene: TRBJ2-7

CDR3 DNA: TGTGCCAGCAGCTCAGGGGCAGGAAGCACAGATACGCAGTATTTT
CDR3 protein: CASSSGAGSTDTQYF
V gene: TRBV7-9
D gene: -
clone size: -
J gene: TRBJ2-3

CDR3 DNA: TGCGCCAGCAGGGGACTAGTCGACTTCCAAGAGACCCAGTACTTC
CDR3 protein: CASRGLVDFQETQYF
V gene: TRBV5-1
D gene: TRBD2
clone size: few
J gene: TRBJ2-5

CDR3 DNA: TGTGCCAGCAGCTTAAACCCGGGGGATACGCAGTATTTT
CDR3 protein: CASSLNPGDTQYF
V gene: TRBV5-6
D gene: -
clone size: many
J gene: TRBJ2-3

CDR3 DNA: TGTGCCACCAGCAGAGATCGACCGGGAGGGAGAGTGACCCAGTACTTC
CDR3 protein: CATSRDRPGGRVTQYF
V gene: TRBV15
D gene: TRBD2
clone size: -
J gene: TRBJ2-5

CDR3 DNA: TGCAGCGTAGACCCGGGACAGGGAGGGGAGACCCAGTACTTC
CDR3 protein: CSVDPGQGGETQYF
V gene: TRBV29-1
D gene: TRBD1
clone size: few
J gene: TRBJ2-5

CDR3 DNA: TGTGCCAGCAGCGACCCCGGGACAGGGGTCCACGAGCAGTACTTC
CDR3 protein: CASSDPGTGVHEQYF
V gene: TRBV12-3/TRBV12-4
D gene: TRBD1
clone size: -
J gene: TRBJ2-7

CDR3 DNA: TGTGCCAGCAGGTCACCTATGGGACAGGGGGCGAGCTCTGGGGCCAACGTCCTGACTTTC
CDR3 protein: CASRSPMGQGASSGANVLTF
V gene: TRBV7-8
D gene: TRBD1
clone size: -
J gene: TRBJ2-6

CDR3 DNA: TGCGCCAGCAGCTTCAGGACTAGCGGGGGCCCCGGGGAGCTGTTTTTT
CDR3 protein: CASSFRTSGGPGELFF
V gene: TRBV5-1
D gene: TRBD2
clone size: few
J gene: TRBJ2-2

CDR3 DNA: TGCGCCAGCAGCCCTCCTCCCGGGACGGGAGCCTACGAGCAGTACTTC
CDR3 protein: CASSPPPGTGAYEQYF
V gene: TRBV4-1
D gene: -
clone size: -
J gene: TRBJ2-7